Listed here are 10 T cell receptor beta chains from one sample, sequenced in a study of cytomegalovirus exposure and HLA in healthy donors. The PCR contained 60 Vbeta and 13 Jbeta primers. The method was immunoSEQ multiplex PCR; TCRdb's version includes in-frame clones alone and lacks a portion of them. The sample includes some 270,000 clones, about nine tenths of them seen just once. Sequencing was carried out using PBMCs. These receptors were taken from a girl aged 2 to 9 in good health and CMV-seronegative.

This clone was detected only once. The chain links TRBV15 to TRBJ1-5; D not resolved. The ends were cut back, 6 bases at V and 7 bases at J, with 13 bases in the middle. Germline values: CDR1 LNHNV, CDR2 YYDKDF (reference sequence). The CDR3 covers 13 residues. The CDR3 reads CATSGSRNQPQHF. The DNA of the CDR3 is TGTGCCACCAGTGGGAGCCGGAACCAGCCCCAGCATTTT.

This clone showed up just once. This chain uses TRBV7-2 with TRBJ2-1; 11 bases match TRBD2. Germline loops: CDR1 SGHTA, CDR2 FQGNSA. The V gene end was trimmed by 5 bases and the J gene end by 9 bases; junction bases not matched to a gene: 6. The CDR3 totals 14 residues. CDR3 in DNA: TGTGCCAGCAGCGTGCGTCTAGCGGGGGGTGAGCAGTTCTTC. Its protein is CASSVRLAGGEQFF.

The gene calls are TRBV5-1 and TRBJ1-4, with D possibly TRBD1 on 6 matching bases. CDR1 and CDR2 from the germline V gene are SGHRS and YFSETQ. The CDR3 totals 15 residues. V shed 4 bases and J shed 4 bases, with 14 bases lying between them. CDR3 DNA: TGCGCCAGCAGCCCGAGGGGGACCTTTAATGAAAAACTGTTTTTT. Translating it yields CASSPRGTFNEKLFF.

This clone was seen just once. The gene calls are TRBV7-7 and TRBJ2-2, with 7 nucleotides matching TRBD2. Germline V CDR1 and CDR2: SSHAT, FNYEAQ (reference sequence). V was pared by 5 bases and J by 1 base, with 7 bases of the junction left unmatched. This CDR3 spans 16 amino acids. CDR3 protein: CASSPLGGGNTGELFF. The DNA of the CDR3 is TGTGCCAGCAGCCCCTTGGGCGGGGGGAACACCGGGGAGCTGTTTTTT.

The chain recombines TRBV6-1 with TRBJ2-7; 7 bases line up with TRBD1. J gave up 4 bases and V 5 bases, and 11 bases lay outside the gene matches. The CDR3 is 15 residues long. Germline V gene sequence: CDR1 MNHNS, CDR2 SASEGT. The CDR3 bases are TGTGCCAGCAGTCGGAACCGGGACAGAATATACGAGCAGTACTTC. This sequence encodes CASSRNRDRIYEQYF.

This chain uses TRBV29-1 with TRBJ2-1; 9 bases are shared with TRBD1. The V gene end was trimmed by 1 base and the J gene end by 3 bases; junction bases not matched to a gene: 7. CDR1 is SQVTM, CDR2 ANQGSEA, per germline. The CDR3 length is 16 residues. CDR3 region: CSVEGIRQGVYNEQFF. The CDR3 bases are TGCAGCGTTGAAGGGATCCGACAGGGGGTCTACAATGAGCAGTTCTTC.

The CDR3 DNA follows: TGTGCCAGCAGCCCCGCCGGTAACAATGAAAAACTGTTTTTT. This sequence encodes CASSPAGNNEKLFF. The V call is TRBV9, the J call TRBJ1-4, with D hard to call. From germline, CDR1 is SGDLS and CDR2 YYNGEE. V dropped 4 bases and J dropped 5 bases, with 12 bases sitting between them. This CDR3 contains 14 residues. Full variable domain (outside the CDR3, taken from reference TRBV9 and TRBJ1-4): DSGVTQTPKHLITATGQRVTLRCSPRSGDLSVYWYQQSLDQGLQFLIQYYNGEERAKGNILERFSAQQFPDLHSELNLSSLELGDSALYFCASSPAGNNEKLFFGSGTQLSVL.

The rearrangement uses TRBV5-1 and TRBJ2-5; 9 bases match TRBD2. This CDR3 is built from 20 residues. Losses at the gene ends were 2 bases for V and 2 bases for J; bases not matched to a gene: 19. The germline V gene has CDR1 SGHRS and CDR2 YFSETQ. CDR3 nucleotides: TGCGCCAGCAGCTTTCGTTCCCCTGGTATAGCGGGAGTCGATCAAGAGACCCAGTACTTC. It translates to CASSFRSPGIAGVDQETQYF.

V is TRBV9 and J is TRBJ1-2; no reliable D call. There are 13 residues in the CDR3. Germline assignment: CDR1 SGDLS and CDR2 YYNGEE. The V end was cut by 1 base, the J end by 8 bases, with 12 bases between. Here the CDR3 DNA reads TGTGCCAGCAGCGTATCTACAGTCATCGGCTACACCTTC. Protein product: CASSVSTVIGYTF.

This chain connects TRBV7-8 to TRBJ2-1; D is perhaps TRBD2 (7 bases). V lost 1 base to trimming and J lost 3 bases, with 13 bases between them. Per the germline V gene, CDR1 is SGHVS and CDR2 is FQNEAQ. The CDR3 is 16 amino acids. CDR3 sequence: CASSLDGGGHYNEQFF. CDR3 coding DNA: TGTGCCAGCAGCTTAGACGGCGGGGGACACTACAATGAGCAGTTCTTC.